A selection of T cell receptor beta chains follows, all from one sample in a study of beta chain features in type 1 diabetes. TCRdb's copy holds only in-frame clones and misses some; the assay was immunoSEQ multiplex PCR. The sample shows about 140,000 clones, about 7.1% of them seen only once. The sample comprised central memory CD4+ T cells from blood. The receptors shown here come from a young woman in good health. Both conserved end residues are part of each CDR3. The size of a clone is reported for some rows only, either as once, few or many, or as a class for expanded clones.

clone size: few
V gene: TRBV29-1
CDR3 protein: CSVEKQGNTEAFF

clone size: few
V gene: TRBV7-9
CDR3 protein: CASSHYGTSGKNEQFF

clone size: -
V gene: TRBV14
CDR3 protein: CASSQDGTGGNTEAFF

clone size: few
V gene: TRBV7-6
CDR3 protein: CASSPTGAGGSYEQYF

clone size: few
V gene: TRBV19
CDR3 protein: CASRSPPGDTQYF

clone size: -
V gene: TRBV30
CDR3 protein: CAWSVEHLNQPQHF

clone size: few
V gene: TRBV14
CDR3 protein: CASSPAGLALTGELFF

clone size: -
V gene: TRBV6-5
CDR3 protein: CASSRDRGYEQYF

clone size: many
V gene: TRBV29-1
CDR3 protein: CTAKVEGSGGYTF

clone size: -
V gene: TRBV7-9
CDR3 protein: CASSRAGGTDTQYF

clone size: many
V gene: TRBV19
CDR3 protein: CASSDRTGWGDEQFF

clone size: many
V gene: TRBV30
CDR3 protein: CAWSAHGGPRTDTQYF

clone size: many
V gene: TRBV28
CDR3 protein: CASSFWASGPGYNEQFF

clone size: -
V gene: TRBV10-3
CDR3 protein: CAIKAGSGGGSEAGELFF

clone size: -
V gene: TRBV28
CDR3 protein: CASSSSRLLRGEKLFF

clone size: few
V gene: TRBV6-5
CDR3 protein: CASNSGRSYNEQFF

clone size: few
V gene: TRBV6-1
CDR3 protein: CASRGLAGAPDTQYF

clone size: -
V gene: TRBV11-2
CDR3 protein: CASSLGRGGTDTQYF

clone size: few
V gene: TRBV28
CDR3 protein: CASSSTGVNGYEQYF

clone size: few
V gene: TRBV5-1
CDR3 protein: CASSYRLAGVTGELFF

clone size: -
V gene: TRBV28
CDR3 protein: CASSRAGGGYTF

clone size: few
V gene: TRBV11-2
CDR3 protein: CASSLGGDRETETQYF

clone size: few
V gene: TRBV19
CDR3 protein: CASSTGLAHNEQFF

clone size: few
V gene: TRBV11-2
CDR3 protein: CASSPPGSPEQYF

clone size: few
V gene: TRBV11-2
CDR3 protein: CASSSGTGTANTIYF

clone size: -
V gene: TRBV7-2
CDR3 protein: CASSLTGLATTTGELFF

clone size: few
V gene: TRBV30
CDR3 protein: CAWSGRLAGGGAGGANVLTF

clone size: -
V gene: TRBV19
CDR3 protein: CASQTGTGGFGALWGAKNIQYF

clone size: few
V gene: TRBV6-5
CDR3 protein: CASSSQAYDNQPQHF

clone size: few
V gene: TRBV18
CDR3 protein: CASSPQEYRDTEAFF

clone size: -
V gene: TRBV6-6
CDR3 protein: CASSITGMGTEAFF

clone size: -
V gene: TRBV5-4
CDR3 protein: CASSQGRQGGETQYF

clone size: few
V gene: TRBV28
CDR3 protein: CASSSSRLAGETQYF

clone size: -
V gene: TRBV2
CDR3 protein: CASSELDGIRDEQFF

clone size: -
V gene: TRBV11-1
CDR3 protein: CASSIGNPAGRDYNEQFF

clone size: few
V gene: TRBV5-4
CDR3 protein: CASSFGQGFSYEQYF

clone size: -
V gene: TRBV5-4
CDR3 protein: CASSSQGISNTQYF

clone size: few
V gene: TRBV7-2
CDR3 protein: CASSSDKYTQYF

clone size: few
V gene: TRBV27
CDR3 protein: CASRDEGAGGSTYEQYF

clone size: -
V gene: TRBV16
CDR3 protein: CASTIRQGGNTIYF

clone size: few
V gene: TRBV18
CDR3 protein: CASSPGGGTYNEQFF

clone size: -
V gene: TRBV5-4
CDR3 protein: CASSLSLAGGAYNEQFF

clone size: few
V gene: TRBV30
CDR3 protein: CAWSQVGAGQPQHF

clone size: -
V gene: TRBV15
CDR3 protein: CASRPRTPNTGELFF

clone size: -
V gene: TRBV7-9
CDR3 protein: CASSAITGHGNQPQHF

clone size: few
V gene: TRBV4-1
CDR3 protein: CASSQEGPGQGLNTIYF

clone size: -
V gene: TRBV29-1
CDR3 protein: CSVEGLAGEETQYF

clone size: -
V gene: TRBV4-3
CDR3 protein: CASSQGRGGYGYTF

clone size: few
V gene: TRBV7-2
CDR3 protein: CASSPRDRGRRELFF

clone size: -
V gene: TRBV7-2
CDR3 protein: CASSPQGAGEKLFF